Given below is one TCR beta chain in context. Per germline, CDR1 LNHDA and CDR2 SQIVND (reference sequence). The CDR3 spans 14 residues. V lost 7 bases and J 4 bases, leaving 16 bases between the germline ends. The data originate from a study of blood T cell repertoires in COVID-19. Study details: There were acute and convalescent COVID-19 samples, and they came from the United States, Italy and Spain. The cDNA or gDNA used as material had been derived from T cells, B-cell-depleted T cells, or PBMCs.

Authors' processing steps: Researchers report that nucleated cell counts were estimated from reference gene primer amplification. Assay used: immunoSEQ multiplex PCR; TCRdb lists only in-frame clones, some missing. V and J calls and clone size are as listed in that table; D and trimming were resolved from the DNA. The top ten hold under 3% of the sample, which has around 170,000 clones, 80% to 85% seen once. The origin of this receptor is a woman in her fifties or sixties with acute or convalescent COVID-19. The sequenced sample consisted of peripheral blood. This chain links TRBV19 with TRBJ1-1; possibly TRBD1 for D (5 bases). CDR3 protein: CASTPSAGGTEAFF. CDR3 sequence (DNA): TGTGCCAGTACCCCCTCGGCCGGGGGCACTGAAGCTTTCTTT.